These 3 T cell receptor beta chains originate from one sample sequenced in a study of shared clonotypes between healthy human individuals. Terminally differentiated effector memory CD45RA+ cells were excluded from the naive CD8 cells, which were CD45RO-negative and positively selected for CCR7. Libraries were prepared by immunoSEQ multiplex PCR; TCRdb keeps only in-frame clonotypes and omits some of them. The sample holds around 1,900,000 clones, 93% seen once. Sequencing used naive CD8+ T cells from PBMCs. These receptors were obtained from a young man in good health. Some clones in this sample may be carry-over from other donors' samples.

The CDR3: CASSVGGEGRHYEQYF. CDR3 sequence (DNA): TGTGCCAGCAGTGTAGGTGGTGAGGGCAGGCACTACGAGCAGTACTTC. The chain is built from TRBV2 and TRBJ2-7; D possibly corresponds to TRBD2 (5 bases). Germline V lookup: CDR1 SNHLY, CDR2 FYNNEI. The CDR3 totals 16 residues. The germline V and J ends were trimmed by 4 bases and 3 bases, with 19 bases remaining between them.

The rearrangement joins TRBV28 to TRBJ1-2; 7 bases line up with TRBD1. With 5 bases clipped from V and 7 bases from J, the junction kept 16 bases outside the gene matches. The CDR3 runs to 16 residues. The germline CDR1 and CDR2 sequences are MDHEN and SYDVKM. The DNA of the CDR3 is TGTGCCAGCAGTCTCACTGACAGGGTCACATCCTCTGGCTACACCTTC. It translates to CASSLTDRVTSSGYTF.

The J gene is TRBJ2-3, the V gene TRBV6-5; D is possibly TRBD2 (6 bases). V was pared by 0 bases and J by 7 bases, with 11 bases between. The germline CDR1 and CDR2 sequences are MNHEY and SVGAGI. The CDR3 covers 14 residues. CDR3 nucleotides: TGTGCCAGCAGTTACTCTGCGGGACGAAATACGCAGTATTTT. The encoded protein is CASSYSAGRNTQYF.